This is a list of T cell receptor beta chains from one sample in a study of multiple sclerosis patients with progressive multifocal leukoencephalopathy. This table comes from immunoSEQ multiplex PCR, and its TCRdb copy is limited to in-frame clones, with some not included. The sample has about 30,000 clones; roughly 92% are singletons. The sample was PBMCs. These TCRs come from a man younger than 40 with multiple sclerosis. Both conserved end residues are part of each CDR3. A D gene is named only where the DNA matches it firmly. Clone size is shown for a subset of rows, as once, few, many or a class of expanded clone.

clone_size	v_call	cdr3_length	d_call	j_call	cdr3_aa	cdr3_nt
-	TRBV10-3	14	TRBD1	TRBJ1-1	CAITPDRGNTEAFF	TGTGCCATCACCCCGGACAGGGGTAACACTGAAGCTTTCTTT
once	TRBV4-3	17	TRBD2	TRBJ2-5	CASSQEGASGRAETQYF	TGCGCCAGCAGCCAAGAAGGGGCTAGCGGGAGGGCCGAGACCCAGTACTTC
-	TRBV7-9	11	-	TRBJ2-2	CASSLRGELFF	TGTGCCAGCAGCTTAAGGGGGGAGCTGTTTTTT
once	TRBV5-1	12	-	TRBJ2-3	CASSLSTDTQYF	TGCGCCAGCAGCTTGAGTACAGATACGCAGTATTTT
-	TRBV14	11	-	TRBJ2-7	CASSQSREQYF	TGTGCCAGCAGCCAAAGCCGCGAGCAGTACTTC
-	TRBV18	16	-	TRBJ1-2	CASSPQGDGRVGGYTF	TGTGCCAGCTCACCACAGGGCGATGGGAGGGTTGGCGGCTACACCTTC
-	TRBV5-6	15	-	TRBJ2-5	CASSLAGEGWETQYF	TGTGCCAGCAGCTTGGCAGGGGAGGGTTGGGAGACCCAGTACTTC
-	TRBV5-6	18	-	TRBJ2-3	CASSPGWDSAESTDTQYF	TGTGCCAGCAGCCCGGGTTGGGATAGCGCGGAGAGCACAGATACGCAGTATTTT
-	TRBV6-5	14	TRBD1	TRBJ1-4	CASSRQGAGEKLFF	TGTGCCAGCAGCAGACAGGGGGCTGGAGAAAAACTGTTTTTT
-	TRBV15	15	-	TRBJ1-5	CATSRVAGRGQPQHF	TGTGCCACCAGCAGAGTGGCAGGAAGGGGTCAGCCCCAGCATTTT
-	TRBV5-1	16	TRBD2	TRBJ2-4	CASSRRAGGPSDIQYF	TGCGCCAGCAGCCGACGCGCGGGAGGGCCCTCGGACATTCAGTACTTC
-	TRBV5-1	13	-	TRBJ2-5	CASRDLIRETQYF	TGCGCCAGCCGGGACCTAATAAGGGAGACCCAGTACTTC
-	TRBV6-1	13	-	TRBJ1-5	CASSEGPYQPQHF	TGCGCCAGCAGTGAAGGTCCCTATCAGCCCCAGCATTTT
-	TRBV11-3	15	-	TRBJ2-1	CASSYQSVAYNEQFF	TGTGCCAGCAGTTACCAGTCCGTGGCCTACAATGAGCAGTTCTTC
-	TRBV13	12	-	TRBJ1-1	CASSLVNTEAFF	TGTGCCAGCAGCTTGGTGAACACTGAAGCTTTCTTT
-	TRBV14	15	-	TRBJ2-2	CASNQVAGNTGELFF	TGTGCCAGCAACCAAGTCGCGGGGAACACCGGGGAGCTGTTTTTT
few	TRBV4-3	18	-	TRBJ2-6	CASSQGDGGASGANVLTF	TGCGCCAGCAGCCAAGGGGATGGGGGCGCTTCGGGGGCCAACGTCCTGACTTTC
-	TRBV19	13	TRBD1	TRBJ2-1	CASSMGTGLEQFF	TGTGCCAGTAGTATGGGGACAGGGCTTGAGCAGTTCTTC
-	TRBV7-2	15	-	TRBJ1-4	CASSLQRATNEKLFF	TGTGCCAGCAGCCTCCAGCGAGCAACTAATGAAAAACTGTTTTTT
-	TRBV10-3	14	-	TRBJ1-2	CAIWGGLTNYGYTF	TGTGCCATCTGGGGGGGCCTTACTAACTATGGCTACACCTTC
-	TRBV19	13	-	TRBJ1-5	CASSWTVNQPQHF	TGTGCCAGTAGTTGGACAGTCAATCAGCCCCAGCATTTT
few	TRBV7-9	12	TRBD2	TRBJ2-3	CASRTSGNTQYF	TGTGCCAGCAGAACTAGCGGCAATACGCAGTATTTT
-	TRBV5-1	17	TRBD1	TRBJ1-1	CASSGFRDRGKSTEAFF	TGCGCCAGCAGCGGATTCCGGGACAGGGGAAAGAGCACTGAAGCTTTCTTT
once	TRBV10-3	13	TRBD1	TRBJ2-5	CAIKRGQQETQYF	TGTGCCATCAAAAGGGGACAGCAAGAGACCCAGTACTTC
-	TRBV12-5	17	-	TRBJ2-7	CASGLVRSPTGGYEQYF	TGTGCTAGTGGTTTGGTAAGGTCTCCGACAGGAGGCTACGAGCAGTACTTC
-	TRBV11-2	13	TRBD2	TRBJ2-1	CADATSGGHEQFF	TGTGCCGACGCGACTAGCGGAGGCCATGAGCAGTTCTTC
-	TRBV6-5	15	-	TRBJ1-5	CASSPQGPNNQPQHF	TGTGCCAGCAGTCCGCAGGGGCCCAACAATCAGCCCCAGCATTTT
-	TRBV6-6	14	TRBD2	TRBJ2-1	CASKTSGRLNEQFF	TGTGCCAGCAAGACTAGCGGGAGGCTCAATGAGCAGTTCTTC
-	TRBV7-9	16	TRBD1	TRBJ2-7	CASSLTPGGGSYEQYF	TGTGCCAGCAGCTTAACTCCAGGGGGCGGCTCCTACGAGCAGTACTTC
-	TRBV9	14	-	TRBJ1-2	CASSVDWGNYGYTF	TGTGCCAGCAGCGTAGATTGGGGAAACTATGGCTACACCTTC
-	TRBV7-2	15	TRBD1	TRBJ1-2	CASSLPGQGRFGYTF	TGTGCCAGCAGCTTACCGGGACAGGGAAGGTTTGGCTACACCTTC
once	TRBV6-6	13	-	TRBJ2-5	CASRTGRVETQYF	TGTGCCAGCAGAACAGGGAGGGTAGAGACCCAGTACTTC
-	TRBV2	13	-	TRBJ1-4	CASSETDNEKLFF	TGTGCCAGCAGTGAAACGGATAATGAAAAACTGTTTTTT
-	TRBV19	16	TRBD1	TRBJ1-5	CASRSLGTVVNQPQHF	TGTGCCAGTAGAAGCTTAGGGACAGTGGTAAATCAGCCCCAGCATTTT
-	TRBV4-2	17	-	TRBJ2-3	CASSQLSRGSRADTQYF	TGTGCCAGCAGCCAACTCAGTCGAGGATCTAGGGCAGATACGCAGTATTTT
-	TRBV5-1	15	TRBD1	TRBJ2-5	CASSLWPTGDETQYF	TGCGCCAGCAGCCTATGGCCGACAGGGGACGAGACCCAGTACTTC
-	TRBV30	16	TRBD2	TRBJ2-3	CAWSVKVAGVADTQYF	TGTGCCTGGAGTGTAAAGGTAGCGGGTGTGGCAGATACGCAGTATTTT
few	TRBV7-9	16	TRBD1	TRBJ1-4	CASSPNQGEANEKLFF	TGTGCCAGCAGCCCGAACCAGGGGGAAGCTAATGAAAAACTGTTTTTT
-	TRBV7-9	17	TRBD2	TRBJ2-1	CASSPPLAGARYNEQFF	TGTGCCAGCAGCCCCCCCCTAGCGGGCGCCCGCTACAATGAGCAGTTCTTC
once	TRBV6-5	14	TRBD1	TRBJ1-6	CASSPGTGNSPLHF	TGTGCCAGCAGTCCCGGGACAGGGAATTCACCCCTCCACTTT
-	TRBV19	16	TRBD2	TRBJ2-1	CASSLPGLAGVHEQFF	TGTGCCAGTAGTTTACCCGGACTAGCGGGAGTACATGAGCAGTTCTTC
-	TRBV18	17	-	TRBJ2-5	CASSRFQTSQGQETQYF	TGTGCCAGCTCACGCTTTCAAACTAGTCAGGGACAAGAGACCCAGTACTTC
-	TRBV4-3	16	-	TRBJ2-1	CASSQDGSGTYNEQFF	TGCGCCAGCAGCCAAGACGGGAGCGGAACCTACAATGAGCAGTTCTTC
-	TRBV19	13	-	TRBJ2-2	CASSKGYTGELFF	TGTGCCAGTAGTAAGGGATACACCGGGGAGCTGTTTTTT
-	TRBV18	12	-	TRBJ1-2	CASSPQGHGYTF	TGTGCCAGCTCACCGCAGGGGCATGGCTACACCTTC
-	TRBV5-6	18	-	TRBJ1-4	CASSSLTWGEATNEKLFF	TGTGCCAGCAGCTCCCTAACTTGGGGGGAAGCAACTAATGAAAAACTGTTTTTT